This T cell receptor (beta chain) was identified during a study of cytomegalovirus exposure and HLA in healthy donors. Germline V gene sequence: CDR1 SGHTA, CDR2 FQGNSA. V trimming: 5 bases; J trimming: 8 bases; junction bases outside the gene matches: 8. The CDR3 length is 14 residues. Clones were read by immunoSEQ multiplex PCR, and TCRdb kept only the in-frame ones, dropping some. Here the sample spans 150,000 to 200,000 clones, 85% to 90% being singletons. Note on this clone: The antigen remains unidentified.

Overall study results and limits: Many donors carried some public TCRs, although rarity characterized most TCR sequences. In vitro testing confirmed a few CMV-associated chains as specific for CMV antigens.

Sequenced input: PBMCs. This sequence was found in a young man in good health and CMV-seronegative. The chain links TRBV7-2 to TRBJ2-1; 8 bases match TRBD2. The CDR3, as DNA: TGTGCCAGCAGCGACAGCGGGGGCGGGCATGAGCAGTTCTTC. As protein: CASSDSGGGHEQFF.